The clone carrying this T cell receptor (beta chain) occurred a few times. The data originate from a study of blood T cell repertoires in COVID-19. About the research overall: COVID-19 samples collected from the United States, Italy and Spain covered acute and convalescent phases.

Per germline, CDR1 MNHEY and CDR2 SVGEGT. The V gene end was trimmed by 3 bases and the J gene end by 9 bases; junction bases not matched to a gene: 6. The CDR3 loop spans 15 amino acids. How the authors handled the data: The assay estimated nucleated cells by amplifying reference gene primers. The assay was immunoSEQ multiplex PCR, and TCRdb's table has in-frame clones only and misses some. That table is the source of V, J and clone size, and D and trimming were worked out from the DNA. The table includes fewer than 150,000 clones, roughly 82% detected once. This TCR came from a woman between 40 and 55 years old with acute or convalescent COVID-19. Material: peripheral blood. The V gene is TRBV6-2 or TRBV6-3, the J gene TRBJ2-1, with 12 bases identical to TRBD2. CDR3 residues: CASSYPGLAGREQFF. CDR3 in DNA: TGTGCCAGCAGTTATCCAGGACTAGCGGGGCGTGAGCAGTTCTTC.